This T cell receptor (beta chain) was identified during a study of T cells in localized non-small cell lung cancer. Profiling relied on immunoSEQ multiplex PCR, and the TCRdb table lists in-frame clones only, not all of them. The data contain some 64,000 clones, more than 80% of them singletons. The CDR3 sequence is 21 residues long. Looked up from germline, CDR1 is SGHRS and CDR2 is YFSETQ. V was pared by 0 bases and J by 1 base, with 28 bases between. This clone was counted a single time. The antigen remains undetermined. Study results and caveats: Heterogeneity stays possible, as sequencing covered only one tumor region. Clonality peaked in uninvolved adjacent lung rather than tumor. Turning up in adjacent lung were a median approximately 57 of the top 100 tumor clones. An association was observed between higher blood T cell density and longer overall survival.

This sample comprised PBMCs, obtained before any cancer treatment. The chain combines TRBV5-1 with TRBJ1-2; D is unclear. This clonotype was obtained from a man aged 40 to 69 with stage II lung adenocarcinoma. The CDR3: CASSLAARTALSPGFNYGYTF. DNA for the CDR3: TGCGCCAGCAGCTTGGCGGCCAGGACTGCCCTTAGCCCTGGCTTTAACTATGGCTACACCTTC.